Sequencing of this T cell receptor (beta chain) was carried out in a study of T cell responses to AZD1222 COVID-19 vaccine. Germline CDR1 MNHNS, CDR2 SASEGT. CDR3 size: 15 residues. V dropped 1 base and J dropped 8 bases, with 17 bases sitting between them. Sequenced by immunoSEQ multiplex PCR; TCRdb stores in-frame clones only, minus some. Of 95,000 to 150,000 clones in the sample, 92% were seen once. This TCR was sampled from an adult in good health. The sample was peripheral blood, taken on day 0 of AZD1222 vaccination. The chain recombines TRBV6-1 with TRBJ1-2; TRBD1 is a possible D gene (5 bases). The CDR3 region has the DNA TGTGCCAGCAGTGAAGGGATGAGGCAGGGCATCGGCTACACCTTC. Translated: CASSEGMRQGIGYTF.